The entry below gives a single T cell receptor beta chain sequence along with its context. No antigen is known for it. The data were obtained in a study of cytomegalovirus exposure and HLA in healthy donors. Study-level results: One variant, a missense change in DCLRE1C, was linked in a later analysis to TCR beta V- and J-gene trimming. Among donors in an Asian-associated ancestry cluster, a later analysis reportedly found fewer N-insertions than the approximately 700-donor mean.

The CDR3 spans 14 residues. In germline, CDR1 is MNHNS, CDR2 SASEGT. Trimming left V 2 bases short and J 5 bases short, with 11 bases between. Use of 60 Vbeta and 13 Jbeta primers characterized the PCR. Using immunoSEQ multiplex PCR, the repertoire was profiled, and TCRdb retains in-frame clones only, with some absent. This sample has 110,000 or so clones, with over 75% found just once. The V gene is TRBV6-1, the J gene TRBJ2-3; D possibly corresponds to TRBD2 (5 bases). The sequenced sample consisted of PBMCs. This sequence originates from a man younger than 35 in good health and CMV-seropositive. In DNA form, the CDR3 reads TGTGCCAGCAGTGAAACGCTAGCTGGAGATACGCAGTATTTT. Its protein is CASSETLAGDTQYF.